The 26 T cell receptor beta chains in this list originate from one sample, sequenced in a study of Ad26.COV2.S vaccination and SARS-CoV-2 variants. Measured with immunoSEQ multiplex PCR; TCRdb has only the in-frame clones, and not every one. The sample consists of roughly 380,000 clones, roughly 90% of them appearing once. Treatment meaning: some 20 received Ad26.COV2.S at low or high dose, single or two shots; roughly 5 received placebo; per-sample allocation not given. Collection of the samples took place on day 63 after the first injection of vaccine or placebo. The sample was peripheral blood, taken in a trial of Ad26.COV2.S vaccine versus placebo. The source is a person between 18 and 60 years old who received the Ad26.COV2.S COVID-19 vaccine or a placebo.

This chain connects TRBV19 to TRBJ1-1; 8 bases fit TRBD1. V shed 4 bases and J 6 bases; nucleotides not matched to a gene: 7. CDR3 length: 14 residues. CDR1 LNHDA and CDR2 SQIVND come from the germline V gene (reference sequence). The CDR3 sequence is CASSSQGARSEAFF. The DNA of the CDR3 is TGTGCCAGTAGTAGCCAGGGGGCGCGGTCTGAAGCTTTCTTT.

The chain joins TRBV4-3 to TRBJ1-4; D perhaps matches TRBD1 (6 bases). There are 14 residues in the CDR3. CDR1 is LGHNA and CDR2 is YSLEER in the germline V gene. V dropped 4 bases and J dropped 5 bases, with 11 bases sitting between them. CDR3 sequence: CASSPGTRNEKLFF. For the CDR3, the DNA is TGCGCCAGCAGCCCCGGGACAAGGAATGAAAAACTGTTTTTT.

This clone was observed a few times. The gene calls are TRBV6-2 or TRBV6-3 and TRBJ1-3; D call uncertain. CDR3 size: 11 residues. The V end was cut by 5 bases, the J end by 4 bases, with 3 bases between. The germline CDR1 and CDR2 sequences are MNHEY and SVGEGT. CDR3: CASSQGNTIYF. CDR3 coding DNA: TGTGCCAGCAGTCAAGGAAACACCATATATTTT.

This clone was counted a few times. The CDR3 coding sequence is TGTGCCAGCAGGGACCGGGACAGGGGGCAGTACTTC. Its protein product is CASRDRDRGQYF. V usage is TRBV28 and J usage is TRBJ2-7, with TRBD1 matching over 10 bases. In germline, CDR1 is MDHEN, CDR2 SYDVKM. The J segment lost 9 bases and the V segment lost 6 bases, leaving 5 bases of the junction unmatched. The CDR3 length is 12 residues.

The chain is built from TRBV29-1 and TRBJ2-5; D gene uncertain. Germline CDR1 is SQVTM and CDR2 is ANQGSEA. V lost 6 bases and J 4 bases, leaving 9 bases between the germline ends. The CDR3 totals 11 residues. The CDR3 loop is CSVKRGETQYF. The CDR3 DNA sequence: TGCAGCGTCAAGAGAGGAGAGACCCAGTACTTC.

The chain uses TRBV7-6 and TRBJ2-1; TRBD2 matches 8 bases. Looked up from germline, CDR1 is SGHVS and CDR2 is FNYEAQ. This CDR3 has 16 amino acids. Germline trimming cut 2 bases from V and 8 bases from J; bases unmatched to any gene: 11. The CDR3 spells CASSLLAGQLRDEQFF. Here the CDR3 DNA reads TGTGCCAGCAGCTTACTAGCGGGTCAGCTGCGGGATGAGCAGTTCTTC.

V gene TRBV5-1 combines with J gene TRBJ2-7, with D hard to call. Trimming pared 4 bases from V and 0 bases from J, leaving 14 bases between. This CDR3 spans 15 amino acids. Germline V CDR1 and CDR2: SGHRS, YFSETQ. As DNA, the CDR3 is TGCGCCAGCAGCCTAGGACGGTGGAGCTCCTACGAGCAGTACTTC. It codes for CASSLGRWSSYEQYF.

The chain carries TRBV28 and TRBJ1-4; 10 bases fit TRBD1. The junction had 9 bases not matched to a gene; V was cut back by 5 bases and J by 6 bases. The CDR3 sequence is 16 residues long. Germline CDR1 and CDR2: MDHEN and SYDVKM. The CDR3 DNA follows: TGTGCCAGCAGTCCATCTGACAGGGGGCTCGATGAAAAACTGTTTTTT. It codes for CASSPSDRGLDEKLFF.

The V gene is TRBV7-3, the J gene TRBJ2-5; the match to TRBD1 covers 7 bases. Germline loops: CDR1 SGHTA, CDR2 FQGTGA. V lost 5 bases and J lost 4; bases outside the gene matches: 10. The CDR3 covers 15 residues. CDR3 coding DNA: TGTGCCAGCAGCCGCAGGGGGAATAGGGGAGAGACCCAGTACTTC. Translated: CASSRRGNRGETQYF.

The rearrangement joins TRBV5-4 to TRBJ1-5; 9 bases map to TRBD1. Trimming cost V 1 base and J 6 bases; bases outside gene matches: 14. CDR1 is SGHNT, CDR2 YYREEE, per germline (reference sequence). The CDR3 totals 18 residues. CDR3: CASSLTTTGTGFRQPQHF. The DNA for the CDR3 is TGTGCCAGCAGCTTGACTACCACCGGGACAGGGTTCCGTCAGCCCCAGCATTTT.

The V gene is TRBV6-4, the J gene TRBJ2-3, with 8 positions matching TRBD2. The CDR3 is 17 residues long. V shed 3 bases, J shed 2 bases, and the junction held 10 bases outside the gene matches. Germline V gives CDR1 MRHNA, CDR2 SNTAGT. For the CDR3, the DNA is TGTGCCAGCAGTGATAGCGGGGCCAAAGCCAACACAGATACGCAGTATTTT. Residues: CASSDSGAKANTDTQYF.

This chain connects TRBV27 to TRBJ1-5; unclear D gene. The V and J ends lost 7 bases and 1 base respectively, with 14 bases between them. The CDR3 spans 15 residues. CDR1 and CDR2 from the germline V gene are MNHEY and SMNVEV (reference sequence). This CDR3 is CASKTSYRSNQPQHF. The CDR3 coding sequence is TGTGCCAGCAAAACGTCCTATCGGAGCAATCAGCCCCAGCATTTT.

The rearrangement links TRBV5-4 to TRBJ2-2, with a weak D call TRBD1 (6 bases). CDR1 and CDR2 from the germline V gene are SGHNT and YYREEE (reference sequence). This CDR3 region has 15 residues. Trimming took off 0 bases at V and 4 bases at J, with 10 bases between the two ends. In DNA form, the CDR3 reads TGTGCCAGCAGCTTGGACAGGGTCTCCACCGGGGAGCTGTTTTTT. Translation: CASSLDRVSTGELFF.

V gene TRBV9 combines with J gene TRBJ2-1; no definite D call. Germline V gene sequence: CDR1 SGDLS, CDR2 YYNGEE. Trimming took off 3 bases at V and 4 bases at J, with 8 bases between the two ends. This CDR3 is built from 13 residues. The CDR3 spells CASSGSEYNEQFF. The CDR3 DNA reads TGTGCCAGCAGCGGGAGCGAGTACAATGAGCAGTTCTTC.

The rearrangement uses TRBV19 and TRBJ2-5; possibly TRBD2 for D (7 bases). Germline V CDR1 and CDR2: LNHDA, SQIVND (reference sequence). V was clipped by 4 bases and J by 5 bases, with 14 bases between them. This CDR3 contains 14 residues. CDR3 DNA: TGTGCCAGTAGTAAGGGGGGGGAGCCTGAGACCCAGTACTTC. Translating it yields CASSKGGEPETQYF.

This clone has only one observation. The chain uses TRBV7-2 and TRBJ1-2; D not resolved. This CDR3 comprises 13 residues. Germline CDR1 SGHTA, CDR2 FQGNSA. The V gene lost 2 bases and the J gene lost 4 bases, with 8 bases spanning the gap. Here the CDR3 reads CASSLHGFYGYTF. The CDR3 nucleotides are TGTGCCAGCAGCTTACATGGGTTCTATGGCTACACCTTC.

Written as DNA, the CDR3 is TGCGCCAGCAGGGTGGGGACGGATGAAAAACTGTTTTTT. Translation gives CASRVGTDEKLFF. The chain links TRBV5-1 to TRBJ1-4; weak D call: TRBD1 (5 bases). V was pared by 5 bases and J by 6 bases, with 11 bases between. In germline, CDR1 is SGHRS, CDR2 YFSETQ. The CDR3 extends over 13 amino acids.

The rearrangement joins TRBV6-2 or TRBV6-3 to TRBJ1-5, with D unresolved. CDR3 length: 12 amino acids. The germline V and J ends were trimmed by 4 bases and 9 bases, with 10 bases remaining between them. Germline V gene lookup returns CDR1 MNHEY and CDR2 SVGEGT. CDR3 sequence: CASSSIGRPQHF. Here the CDR3 DNA reads TGTGCCAGCAGTTCTATTGGTCGGCCCCAGCATTTT.

The chain couples TRBV6-5 to TRBJ2-2; D not certain. Germline assignment: CDR1 MNHEY and CDR2 SVGAGI. The CDR3 totals 12 residues. Trimming left V 5 bases short and J 6 bases short, with 7 bases between. The chain's CDR3 is CASSHRPGELFF. The CDR3 coding sequence is TGTGCCAGCAGTCACCGCCCCGGGGAGCTGTTTTTT.

This rearrangement joins TRBV4-3 to TRBJ1-1; TRBD1 might be the D (5 bases). This CDR3 contains 14 residues. Looked up from germline, CDR1 is LGHNA and CDR2 is YSLEER. Trimming shortened V by 4 bases and J by 8 bases, and 17 bases separated the two germline ends. The chain's CDR3 is CASSRSPGGYEAFF. CDR3 nucleotides: TGCGCCAGCAGCCGCAGCCCTGGGGGTTACGAAGCTTTCTTT.

This sequence joins TRBV11-2 and TRBJ1-1; no reliable D call. Deletions cut 1 base from V and 3 bases from J, with 6 bases between. The CDR3 length is 13 residues. Germline values: CDR1 SGHAT, CDR2 FQNNGV. CDR3 in amino acids: CASSLVQHTEAFF. CDR3 nucleotides: TGTGCCAGCAGCTTAGTACAGCACACTGAAGCTTTCTTT.

The CDR3 DNA reads TGTGCCAGCAGCGATGGGACAGGGGTTAACTATGGCTACACCTTC. Its translation: CASSDGTGVNYGYTF. This chain uses TRBV5-5 with TRBJ1-2; 10 nucleotides agree with TRBD1. CDR1 and CDR2 (germline): SGHKS, YYEKEE (reference sequence). This CDR3 contains 15 residues. J lost 1 base, V lost 4 bases, and 4 bases had no gene match.

V gene TRBV24-1 combines with J gene TRBJ2-7; D remains unclear. Trimming took off 4 bases at V and 3 bases at J, with 9 bases between the two ends. Germline V gene lookup returns CDR1 KGHDR and CDR2 SFDVKD. The CDR3 runs to 13 residues. CDR3 nucleotides: TGTGCCACCAGTGACGGTACGGACTACGAGCAGTACTTC. This gives the protein CATSDGTDYEQYF.

This clone was counted only a few times. The V and J genes are TRBV6-4 and TRBJ1-6; D call uncertain. Germline loops: CDR1 MRHNA, CDR2 SNTAGT. The V gene lost 7 bases and the J gene lost 11 bases, with 24 bases spanning the gap. CDR3 length: 16 residues. The CDR3 nucleotides read TGTGCCAGCATTTGGACTGGCACCTTACAACCACCACCCCTCCACTTT. Translating gives CASIWTGTLQPPPLHF.

This chain links TRBV5-4 with TRBJ1-4; 11 nucleotides agree with TRBD1. V gave up 3 bases and J gave up 1 base; unmatched junction bases: 11. The CDR3 runs 19 residues. Germline V gene sequence: CDR1 SGHNT, CDR2 YYREEE (reference sequence). In DNA form, the CDR3 reads TGTGCCAGCAGCTGTCCGCCGGGACAGGGGGTGAAAACTAATGAAAAACTGTTTTTT. Translated: CASSCPPGQGVKTNEKLFF.

Of note for this clone: This likely stems from a read error, as it lies one base from a far larger clone. The CDR3 coding sequence is TGTGCCAGCAGCCCGGGGACAGGGAGGTACGAGCAGTACTTC. Protein: CASSPGTGRYEQYF. This chain links TRBV7-2 with TRBJ2-7; 9 nucleotides align to TRBD1. Germline CDR1 is SGHTA and CDR2 is FQGNSA. The CDR3 is 14 residues long. J was trimmed by 4 bases and V by 5 bases; bases with no gene match: 6.